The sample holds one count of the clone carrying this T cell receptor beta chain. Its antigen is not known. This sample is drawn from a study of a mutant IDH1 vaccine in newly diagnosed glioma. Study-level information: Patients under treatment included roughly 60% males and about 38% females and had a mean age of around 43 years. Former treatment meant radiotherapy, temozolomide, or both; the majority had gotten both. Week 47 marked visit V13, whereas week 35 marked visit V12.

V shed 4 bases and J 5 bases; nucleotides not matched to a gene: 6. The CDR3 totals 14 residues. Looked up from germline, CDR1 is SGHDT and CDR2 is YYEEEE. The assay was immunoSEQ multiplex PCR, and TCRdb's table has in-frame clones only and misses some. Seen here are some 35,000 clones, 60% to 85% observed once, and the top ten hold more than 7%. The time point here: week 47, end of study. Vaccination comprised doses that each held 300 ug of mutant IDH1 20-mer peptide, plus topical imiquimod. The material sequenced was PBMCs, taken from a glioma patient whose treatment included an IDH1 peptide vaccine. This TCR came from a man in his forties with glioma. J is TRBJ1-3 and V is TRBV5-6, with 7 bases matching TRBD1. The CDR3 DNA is TGTGCCAGCAGCCTACAGGGGCTTCGAAACACCATATATTTT. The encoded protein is CASSLQGLRNTIYF.